This T cell receptor (beta chain) was observed in a study of T cells in Graves' hyperthyroidism and ophthalmopathy. What was amplified from RNA transcripts were TCR beta CDR3 regions. Primed by the HTBI set, a first-round RT-PCR was run on the TCR CDR3. From the multiplex PCR reads, TCRdb called clonotypes with MiXCR, one entry per CDR3 protein. Of hundreds of thousands of distinct CDR3 sequences in the sample, 16% are singletons; the top ten hold roughly 18%. The CDR3 length is 14 residues. Trimming removed 1 base at V and 3 bases at J, with 9 bases between. CDR1 and CDR2 from the germline V gene are SEHNR and FQNEAQ (reference sequence).

The receptor's source is a woman younger than 30 with Graves' hyperthyroidism. Sequencing was performed on blood. This sequence joins TRBV7-9 and TRBJ1-1; D call uncertain. CDR3 coding DNA: TGTGCCAGCAGCTTAGAGAGTTGGTACACTGAAGCTTTCTTT. This sequence encodes CASSLESWYTEAFF.